This entry features one T cell receptor (beta chain) sequence. V gave up 5 bases and J gave up 5 bases, with 15 bases separating them. Germline loops: CDR1 SEHNR, CDR2 FQNEAQ (reference sequence). The CDR3 sequence is 14 residues long. PCR involved 60 Vbeta and 13 Jbeta primers. TCRdb's copy holds only in-frame clones and misses some; the assay was immunoSEQ multiplex PCR. Of 150,000 to 200,000 clones detected, 79% appear once; the ten largest clones hold approximately 2.2%. These data come from a study of cytomegalovirus exposure and HLA in healthy donors. V is TRBV7-9 and J is TRBJ1-1, with D possibly being TRBD1 (6 bases). This TCR was recovered from a woman aged 50 to 60 in good health and CMV-seronegative. The sample was PBMCs. The CDR3 bases are TGTGCCAGCAGCCGATACCCCAGGGGAACTGAAGCTTTCTTT. Protein: CASSRYPRGTEAFF. The full variable domain, its missing parts supplied by reference TRBV7-9 and TRBJ1-1, is DTGVSQNPRHKITKRGQNVTFRCDPISEHNRLYWYRQTLGQGPEFLTYFQNEAQLEKSRLLSDRFSAERPKGSFSTLEIQRTEQGDSAMYLCASSRYPRGTEAFFGQGTRLTVV.